A selection of T cell receptor beta chains follows, all from one sample in a study of PD-1 blockade in classical Hodgkin lymphoma. Libraries were prepared by immunoSEQ multiplex PCR; TCRdb keeps only in-frame clonotypes and omits some of them. The table records 43,000 or so clones, 88% of them present only once. The starting material was peripheral blood mononuclear cells (PBMCs), obtained at baseline. The origin of the receptors is a human donor with classical Hodgkin lymphoma. Both conserved end residues are trimmed from each CDR3.

J gene | V gene | CDR3 protein
TRBJ2-6 | TRBV10-3 | AISEWGLAAGANVLT
TRBJ1-1 | TRBV29-1 | SVAEQPVLGTEAF
TRBJ2-1 | TRBV27 | ASSFSGDYNEQF
TRBJ2-7 | TRBV7-9 | ASSLETRQDEQY
TRBJ2-1 | TRBV7-2 | ASSLVAGAGEQF
TRBJ2-2 | TRBV5-6 | ASSLPTGELF
TRBJ2-7 | TRBV9 | ASSVEARSYEQY
TRBJ2-3 | TRBV27 | ASSARLAGTQY
TRBJ1-1 | TRBV6-1 | ASRKDRMNTEAF
TRBJ2-7 | TRBV5-1 | ASSLGTGGPYEQY
TRBJ1-2 | TRBV10-3 | AISESLYGYT
TRBJ1-2 | TRBV5-4 | ASSLDPRSFRSYT
TRBJ1-2 | TRBV5-4 | ASSLRGDGYT
TRBJ2-3 | TRBV4-2 | ASSQVAGADTQY
TRBJ2-2 | TRBV7-2 | ASSGLAGSTGELF
TRBJ2-7 | TRBV6-5 | ASSSRGLASEQY
TRBJ1-5 | TRBV6-6 | ASTQRGSNQPQH
TRBJ2-3 | TRBV7-3 | ASSTGTSGSDTQY
TRBJ1-1 | TRBV10-3 | AIRGQGPGRDTEAF
TRBJ2-2 | TRBV4-1 | ASSSTSFRDGLVRELF
TRBJ1-5 | TRBV28 | ASSPRTGVGNQPQH
TRBJ1-1 | TRBV6-5 | ASSYFRTGNEAF
TRBJ1-5 | TRBV14 | ASSRQGNQPQH
TRBJ1-1 | TRBV28 | ASIPGGRGDTEAF
TRBJ2-2 | TRBV29-1 | SVDGLF
TRBJ1-5 | TRBV19 | ASSIWQGLGNQPQH
TRBJ1-2 | TRBV28 | ASSLTGIYGYT
TRBJ2-7 | TRBV5-1 | ASSLGRYSYEQY
TRBJ2-5 | TRBV5-6 | ASSQGLGKETQY
TRBJ2-5 | TRBV18 | ASSPPSRVETQY
TRBJ1-6 | TRBV2 | ASSEAPGGGGSPLH
TRBJ1-5 | TRBV28 | ASSLYRQARNQPQH
TRBJ2-7 | TRBV29-1 | SANDRAYEQY
TRBJ1-4 | TRBV6-5 | ASKEGGGDEKLF
TRBJ2-1 | TRBV19 | ASSHPRVNNEQF
TRBJ2-7 | TRBV19 | ASSIDHGQGSYEQY
TRBJ2-1 | TRBV7-3 | ASSLLAGGYNEQF
TRBJ2-3 | TRBV11-2 | AILSGRRQGTTDTQY
TRBJ1-4 | TRBV10-3 | AISDSGQGQAANEKLF
TRBJ1-6 | TRBV4-3 | ASSQDAGGGWSPLH
TRBJ2-6 | TRBV13 | ASSSNSGANVLT
TRBJ2-3 | TRBV6-1 | ASSGSYSQYTQY
TRBJ1-2 | TRBV27 | ASSPRGAGYT
TRBJ2-7 | TRBV1 | TSSQGRCVLSSYEQY
TRBJ2-7 | TRBV7-3 | ASSLEGAGRGEQY
TRBJ2-7 | TRBV19 | ATRTSGSVFYEQY
TRBJ2-5 | TRBV29-1 | SVQGARIETQY
TRBJ2-7 | TRBV18 | ASSPQTGVIHEQY
TRBJ2-2 | TRBV7-8 | ASSVAAGANTGELF
TRBJ2-7 | TRBV27 | ASSAGTSGSVQY
TRBJ2-3 | TRBV14 | ASSQMTGAIDTQY
TRBJ2-3 | TRBV15 | ATSRDAGTSGSTDTQY
TRBJ2-3 | TRBV6-4 | ASSDGSRNTQY